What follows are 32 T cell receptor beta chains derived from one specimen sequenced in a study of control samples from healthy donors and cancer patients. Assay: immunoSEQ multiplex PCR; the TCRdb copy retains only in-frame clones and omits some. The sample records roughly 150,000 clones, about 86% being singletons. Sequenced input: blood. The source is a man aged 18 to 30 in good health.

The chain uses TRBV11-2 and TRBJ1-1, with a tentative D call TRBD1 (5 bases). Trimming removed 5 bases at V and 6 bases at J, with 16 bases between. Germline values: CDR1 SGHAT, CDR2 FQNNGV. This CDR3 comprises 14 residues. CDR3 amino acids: CASSKVGGWAEAFF. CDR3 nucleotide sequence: TGTGCCAGCAGCAAGGTCGGGGGGTGGGCTGAAGCTTTCTTT.

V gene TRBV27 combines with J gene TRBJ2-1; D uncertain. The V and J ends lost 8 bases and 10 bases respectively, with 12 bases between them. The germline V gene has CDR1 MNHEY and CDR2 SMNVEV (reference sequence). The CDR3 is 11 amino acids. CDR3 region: CASRALGEQFF. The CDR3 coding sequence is TGTGCCAGCCGGGCGCTAGGAGAGCAGTTCTTC.

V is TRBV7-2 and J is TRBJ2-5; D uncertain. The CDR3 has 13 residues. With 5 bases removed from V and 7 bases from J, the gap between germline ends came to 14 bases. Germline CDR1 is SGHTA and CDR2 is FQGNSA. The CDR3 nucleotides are TGTGCCAGCAGCGCGCCCCCAGGCGGGACCCAGTACTTC. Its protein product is CASSAPPGGTQYF.

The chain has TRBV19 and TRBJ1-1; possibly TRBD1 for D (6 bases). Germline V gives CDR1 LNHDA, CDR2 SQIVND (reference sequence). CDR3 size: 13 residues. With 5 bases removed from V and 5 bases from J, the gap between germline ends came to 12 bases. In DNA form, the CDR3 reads TGTGCCAGTAGTTCAGTCAGGGGTACTGAAGCTTTCTTT. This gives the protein CASSSVRGTEAFF.

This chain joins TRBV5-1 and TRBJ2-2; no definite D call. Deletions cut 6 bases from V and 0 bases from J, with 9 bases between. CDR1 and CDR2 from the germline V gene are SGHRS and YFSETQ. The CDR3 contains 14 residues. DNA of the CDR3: TGCGCCAGCAAGGGCCAGCCGAACACCGGGGAGCTGTTTTTT. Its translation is CASKGQPNTGELFF.

CDR3 in DNA: TGTGCCAGCAGCAGCCTCCGCAGGGGAGGCAATCAGCCCCAGCATTTT. Translated, it gives CASSSLRRGGNQPQHF. The chain couples TRBV28 to TRBJ1-5; tentatively, D is TRBD1 (6 bases). With 6 bases removed from V and 2 bases from J, the gap between germline ends came to 17 bases. Germline lookup yields CDR1 MDHEN and CDR2 SYDVKM. The CDR3 runs 16 residues.

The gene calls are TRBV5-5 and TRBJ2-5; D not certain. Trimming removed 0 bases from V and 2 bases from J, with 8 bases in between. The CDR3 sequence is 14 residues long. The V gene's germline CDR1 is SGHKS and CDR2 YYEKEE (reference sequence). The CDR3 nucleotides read TGTGCCAGCAGCTTGGGACCGAATCAAGAGACCCAGTACTTC. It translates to CASSLGPNQETQYF. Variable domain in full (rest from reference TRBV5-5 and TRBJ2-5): DAGVTQSPTHLIKTRGQQVTLRCSPISGHKSVSWYQQVLGQGPQFIFQYYEKEERGRGNFPDRFSARQFPNYSSELNVNALLLGDSALYLCASSLGPNQETQYFGPGTRLLVL.

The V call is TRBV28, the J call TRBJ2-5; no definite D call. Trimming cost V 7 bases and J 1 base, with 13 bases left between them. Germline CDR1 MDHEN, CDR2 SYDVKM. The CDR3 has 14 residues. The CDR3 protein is CASTLSTVQETQYF. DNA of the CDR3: TGTGCCAGCACTCTTAGCACAGTCCAAGAGACCCAGTACTTC. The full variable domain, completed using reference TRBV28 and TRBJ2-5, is DVKVTQSSRYLVKRTGEKVFLECVQDMDHENMFWYRQDPGLGLRLIYFSYDVKMKEKGDIPEGYSVSREKKERFSLILESASTNQTSMYLCASTLSTVQETQYFGPGTRLLVL.

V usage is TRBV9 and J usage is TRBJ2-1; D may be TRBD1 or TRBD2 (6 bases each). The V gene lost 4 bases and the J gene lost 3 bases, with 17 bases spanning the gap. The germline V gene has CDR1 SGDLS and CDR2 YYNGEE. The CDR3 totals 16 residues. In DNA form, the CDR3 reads TGTGCCAGCAGCAGCTCGGGGGCCTCCTTCTACAATGAGCAGTTCTTC. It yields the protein CASSSSGASFYNEQFF.

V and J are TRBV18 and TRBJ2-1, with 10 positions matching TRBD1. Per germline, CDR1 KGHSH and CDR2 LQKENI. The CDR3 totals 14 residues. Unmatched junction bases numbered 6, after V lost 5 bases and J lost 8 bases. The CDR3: CASSKGQGVDEQFF. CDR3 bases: TGTGCCAGCTCAAAAGGACAGGGGGTTGATGAGCAGTTCTTC.

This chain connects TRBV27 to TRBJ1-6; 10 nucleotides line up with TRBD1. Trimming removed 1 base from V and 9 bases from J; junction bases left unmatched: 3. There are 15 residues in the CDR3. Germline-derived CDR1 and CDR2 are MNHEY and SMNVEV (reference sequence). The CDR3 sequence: CASSLWTGGRSPLHF. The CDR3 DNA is TGTGCCAGCAGTTTATGGACAGGGGGACGTTCACCCCTCCACTTT.

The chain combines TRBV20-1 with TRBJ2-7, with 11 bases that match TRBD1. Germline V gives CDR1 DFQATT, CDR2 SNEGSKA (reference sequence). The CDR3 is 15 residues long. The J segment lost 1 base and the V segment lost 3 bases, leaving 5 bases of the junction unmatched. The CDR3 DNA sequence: TGCAGTGCTAGTCCGGGACAGGGGGGTTCCTACGAGCAGTACTTC. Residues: CSASPGQGGSYEQYF.

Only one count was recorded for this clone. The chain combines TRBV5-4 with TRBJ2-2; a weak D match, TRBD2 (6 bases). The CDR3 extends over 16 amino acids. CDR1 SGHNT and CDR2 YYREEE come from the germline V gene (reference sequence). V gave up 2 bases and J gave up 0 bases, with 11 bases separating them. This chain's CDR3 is CASSLWGDPNTGELFF. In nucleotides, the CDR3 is TGTGCCAGCAGCTTATGGGGGGACCCGAACACCGGGGAGCTGTTTTTT.

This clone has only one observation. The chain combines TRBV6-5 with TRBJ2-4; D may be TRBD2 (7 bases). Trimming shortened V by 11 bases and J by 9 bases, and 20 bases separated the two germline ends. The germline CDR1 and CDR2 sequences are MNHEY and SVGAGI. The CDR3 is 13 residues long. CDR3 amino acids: CAAGAGKQSIQYF. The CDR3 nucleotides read TGTGCCGCGGGGGCAGGGAAGCAATCCATTCAGTACTTC.

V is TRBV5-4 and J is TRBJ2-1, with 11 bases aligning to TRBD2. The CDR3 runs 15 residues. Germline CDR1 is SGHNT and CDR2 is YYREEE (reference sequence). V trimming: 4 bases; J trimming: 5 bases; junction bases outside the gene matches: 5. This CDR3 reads CASSPSGGSDNEQFF. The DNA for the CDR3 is TGTGCCAGCAGCCCTAGCGGGGGGTCCGACAATGAGCAGTTCTTC.

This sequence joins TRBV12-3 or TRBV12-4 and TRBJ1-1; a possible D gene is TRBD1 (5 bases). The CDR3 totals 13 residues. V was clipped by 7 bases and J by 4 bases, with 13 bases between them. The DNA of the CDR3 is TGTGCCAGCAATATGGGGGGGGGCACTGAAGCTTTCTTT. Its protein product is CASNMGGGTEAFF.

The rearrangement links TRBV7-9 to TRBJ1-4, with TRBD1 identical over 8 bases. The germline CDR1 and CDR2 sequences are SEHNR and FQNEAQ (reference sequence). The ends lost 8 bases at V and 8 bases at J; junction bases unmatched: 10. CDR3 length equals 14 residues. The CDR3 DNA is TGTGCCAGCGGGGACTCAGGGGGCGTGGAAAAACTGTTTTTT. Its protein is CASGDSGGVEKLFF.

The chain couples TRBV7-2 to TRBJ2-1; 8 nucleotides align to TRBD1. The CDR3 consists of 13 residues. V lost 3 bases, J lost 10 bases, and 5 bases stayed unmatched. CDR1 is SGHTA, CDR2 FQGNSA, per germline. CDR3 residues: CASSFTQGGEQFF. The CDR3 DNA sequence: TGTGCCAGCAGCTTTACACAGGGGGGCGAGCAGTTCTTC.

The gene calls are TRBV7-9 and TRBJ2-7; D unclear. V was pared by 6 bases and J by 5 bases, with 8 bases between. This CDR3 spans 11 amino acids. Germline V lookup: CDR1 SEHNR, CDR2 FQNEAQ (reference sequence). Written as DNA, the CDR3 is TGTGCCAGCAGGGAGTCCAACGAGCAGTACTTC. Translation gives CASRESNEQYF. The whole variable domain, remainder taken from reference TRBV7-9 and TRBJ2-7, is DTGVSQNPRHKITKRGQNVTFRCDPISEHNRLYWYRQTLGQGPEFLTYFQNEAQLEKSRLLSDRFSAERPKGSFSTLEIQRTEQGDSAMYLCASRESNEQYFGPGTRLTVT.

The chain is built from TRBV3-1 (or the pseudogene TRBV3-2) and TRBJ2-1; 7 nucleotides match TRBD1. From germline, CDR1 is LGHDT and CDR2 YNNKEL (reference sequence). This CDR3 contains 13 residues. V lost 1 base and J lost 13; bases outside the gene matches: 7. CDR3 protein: CASSQVRQGEQFF. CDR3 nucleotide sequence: TGTGCCAGCAGCCAAGTCCGACAGGGAGAACAGTTCTTC.

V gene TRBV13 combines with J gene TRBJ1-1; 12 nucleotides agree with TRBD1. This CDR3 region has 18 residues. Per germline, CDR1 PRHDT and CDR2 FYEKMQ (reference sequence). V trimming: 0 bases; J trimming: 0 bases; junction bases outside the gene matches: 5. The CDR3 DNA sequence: TGTGCCAGCAGCTTAGGGTATGGGACAGGGGGCCTGAACACTGAAGCTTTCTTT. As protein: CASSLGYGTGGLNTEAFF. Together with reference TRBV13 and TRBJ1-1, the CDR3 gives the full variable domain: AAGVIQSPRHLIKEKRETATLKCYPIPRHDTVYWYQQGPGQDPQFLISFYEKMQSDKGSIPDRFSAQQFSDYHSELNMSSLELGDSALYFCASSLGYGTGGLNTEAFFGQGTRLTVV.

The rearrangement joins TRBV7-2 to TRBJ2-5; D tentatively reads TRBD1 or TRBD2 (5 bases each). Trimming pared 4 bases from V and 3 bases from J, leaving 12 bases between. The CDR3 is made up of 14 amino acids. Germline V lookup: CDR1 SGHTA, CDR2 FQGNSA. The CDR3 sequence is CASSWGYEEETQYF. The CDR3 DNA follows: TGTGCCAGCAGCTGGGGGTACGAAGAAGAGACCCAGTACTTC. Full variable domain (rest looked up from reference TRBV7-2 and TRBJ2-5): GAGVSQSPSNKVTEKGKDVELRCDPISGHTALYWYRQSLGQGLEFLIYFQGNSAPDKSGLPSDRFSAERTGGSVSTLTIQRTQQEDSAVYLCASSWGYEEETQYFGPGTRLLVL.

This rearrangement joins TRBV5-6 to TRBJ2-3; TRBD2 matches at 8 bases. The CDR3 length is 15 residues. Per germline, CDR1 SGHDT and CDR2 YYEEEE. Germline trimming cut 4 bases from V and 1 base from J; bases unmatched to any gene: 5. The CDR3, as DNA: TGTGCCAGCAGCCAACGGGGGGGCCGCACAGATACGCAGTATTTT. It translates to CASSQRGGRTDTQYF.

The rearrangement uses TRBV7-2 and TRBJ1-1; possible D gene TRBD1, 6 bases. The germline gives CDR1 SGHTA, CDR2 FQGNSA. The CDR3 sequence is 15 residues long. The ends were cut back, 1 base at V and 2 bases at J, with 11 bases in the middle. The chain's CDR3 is CASSLEGGLNTEAFF. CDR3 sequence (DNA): TGTGCCAGCAGCTTAGAGGGGGGCCTAAACACTGAAGCTTTCTTT. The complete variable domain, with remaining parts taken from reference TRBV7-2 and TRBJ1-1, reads GAGVSQSPSNKVTEKGKDVELRCDPISGHTALYWYRQSLGQGLEFLIYFQGNSAPDKSGLPSDRFSAERTGGSVSTLTIQRTQQEDSAVYLCASSLEGGLNTEAFFGQGTRLTVV.

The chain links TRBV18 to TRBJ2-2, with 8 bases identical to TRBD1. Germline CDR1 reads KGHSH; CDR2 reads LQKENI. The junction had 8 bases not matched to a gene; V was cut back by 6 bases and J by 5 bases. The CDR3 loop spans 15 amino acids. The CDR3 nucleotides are TGTGCCAGCTCGCTGGACAGGGATGGAACCGGGGAGCTGTTTTTT. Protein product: CASSLDRDGTGELFF.

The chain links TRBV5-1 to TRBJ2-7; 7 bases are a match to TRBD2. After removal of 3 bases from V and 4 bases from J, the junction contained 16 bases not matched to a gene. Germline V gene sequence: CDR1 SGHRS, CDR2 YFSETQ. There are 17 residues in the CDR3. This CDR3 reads CASSYTLTTGGGYEQYF. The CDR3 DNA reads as TGCGCCAGCAGCTATACTCTCACTACAGGCGGGGGTTACGAGCAGTACTTC.

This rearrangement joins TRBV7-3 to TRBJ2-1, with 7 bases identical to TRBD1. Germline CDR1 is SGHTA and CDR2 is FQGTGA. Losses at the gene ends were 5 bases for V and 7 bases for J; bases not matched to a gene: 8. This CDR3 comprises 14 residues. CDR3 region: CASSPGDSRNEQFF. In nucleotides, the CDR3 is TGTGCCAGCAGCCCCGGGGACAGCCGAAATGAGCAGTTCTTC.

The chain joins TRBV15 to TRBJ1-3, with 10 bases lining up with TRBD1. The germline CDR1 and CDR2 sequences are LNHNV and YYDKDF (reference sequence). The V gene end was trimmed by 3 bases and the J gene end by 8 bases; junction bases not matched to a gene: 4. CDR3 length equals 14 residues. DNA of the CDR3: TGTGCCACCAGCAGGAGGACAGGGGGAGACACCATATATTTT. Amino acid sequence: CATSRRTGGDTIYF.

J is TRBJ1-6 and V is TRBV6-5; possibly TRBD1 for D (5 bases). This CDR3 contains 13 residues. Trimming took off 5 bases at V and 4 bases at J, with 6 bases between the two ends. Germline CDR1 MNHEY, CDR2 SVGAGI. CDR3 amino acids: CASSRQYNSPLHF. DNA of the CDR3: TGTGCCAGCAGTCGACAGTATAATTCACCCCTCCACTTT.

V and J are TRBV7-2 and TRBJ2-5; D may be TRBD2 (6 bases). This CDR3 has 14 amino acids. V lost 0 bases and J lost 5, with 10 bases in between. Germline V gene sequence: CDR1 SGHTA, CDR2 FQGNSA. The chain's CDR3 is CASSLAGGVETQYF. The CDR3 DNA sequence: TGTGCCAGCAGCTTAGCGGGGGGTGTGGAGACCCAGTACTTC.

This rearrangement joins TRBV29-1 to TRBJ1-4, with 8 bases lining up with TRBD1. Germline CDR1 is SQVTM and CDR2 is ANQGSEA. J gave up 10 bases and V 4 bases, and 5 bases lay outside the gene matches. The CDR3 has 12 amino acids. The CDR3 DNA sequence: TGCAGCGTTGCCGCAGGGGGCGCAAAACTGTTTTTT. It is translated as CSVAAGGAKLFF. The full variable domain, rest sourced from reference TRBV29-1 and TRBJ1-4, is SAVISQKPSRDICQRGTSLTIQCQVDSQVTMMFWYRQQPGQSLTLIATANQGSEATYESGFVIDKFPISRPNLTFSTLTVSNMSPEDSSIYLCSVAAGGAKLFFGSGTQLSVL.

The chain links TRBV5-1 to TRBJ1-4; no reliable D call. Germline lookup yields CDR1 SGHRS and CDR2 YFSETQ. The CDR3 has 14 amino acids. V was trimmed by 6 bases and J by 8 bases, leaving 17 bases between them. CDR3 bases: TGCGCCAGCAAGATTGGACGGGGAGGGGAAAAACTGTTTTTT. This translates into CASKIGRGGEKLFF.